The rows below give T cell receptor beta chains drawn from one sample of a study of T cells in Graves' hyperthyroidism and ophthalmopathy. TCRdb re-derived calls from the multiplex PCR reads in MiXCR, one entry per CDR3 protein. The sample consists of a few hundred thousand distinct CDR3 sequences, about an eighth of them appearing once. The sample comprised blood. Source of these receptors: a woman in her forties with Graves' ophthalmopathy. The CDR3 runs from the conserved cysteine through the conserved F or W. Fields, in order: V gene, CDR3 protein.

TRBV20-1	CSGNRAAREGEQYF
TRBV2	CASSKQVNYGYTF
TRBV28	CASSSEGARLNTEAFF
TRBV10-1	CASAPSGGYPTGELFF
TRBV28	CASKAAHEQYF
TRBV6-1	CASSSRVQETQYF
TRBV18	CASSRYSGTSYNEQFF
TRBV3-1	CASSQEPRRETQYF
TRBV7-9	CASRSPQRGIHEQYF
TRBV7-9	CASSRYRTSGGASDTQYF
TRBV20-1	CSAPQVLAGTLLHTTDTQYF
TRBV6-2/TRBV6-3	CASSLVGAGITDTQYF
TRBV7-9	CASSSFERMNYGYTF
TRBV2	CASSVHRNTGELFF
TRBV12-3/TRBV12-4	CASSLGTSGIAYEQYF
TRBV25-1	CASISMGRGSDQIETQYF
TRBV10-3	CATSGRADEQYF
TRBV5-1	CASSPERQGATTDTQYF
TRBV6-1	CASSRAGPGGYTF
TRBV11-3	CASSLRQGRADTQYF
TRBV29-1	CSVGQGQGNEQFF
TRBV7-9	CASSVVAGPEQYF